The next 5 T cell receptor beta chains were all read from a single sample in a study of cytomegalovirus exposure and HLA in healthy donors. In the PCR, 60 Vbeta and 13 Jbeta primers were used. Some clones are missing from TCRdb's copy, which holds only in-frame ones; the method was immunoSEQ multiplex PCR. The sample shows around 86,000 clones, approximately 7.6% of them seen only once. The material sequenced was PBMCs. Every receptor here comes from a man aged 45 to 65 in good health and CMV-seronegative.

This clone was counted only a few times. The chain joins TRBV25-1 to TRBJ2-1; 9 bases map to TRBD1. The germline V gene has CDR1 MGHDK and CDR2 SYGVNS. The CDR3 runs 16 residues. With V trimmed by 6 bases and J by 8 bases, 14 bases remained unmatched. The CDR3 DNA sequence: TGTGCCAGCAGGGGACAGGGATTAGTCGGTTACTATGAGCAGTTCTTC. It is translated as CASRGQGLVGYYEQFF.

The chain employs TRBV7-9 and TRBJ1-5; tentatively, D is TRBD1 (6 bases). This CDR3 spans 15 amino acids. The germline gives CDR1 SEHNR, CDR2 FQNEAQ (reference sequence). The ends were cut back, 0 bases at V and 5 bases at J, with 11 bases in the middle. CDR3: CASSLAQGGDQPQHF. As DNA, the CDR3 is TGTGCCAGCAGCTTAGCTCAAGGGGGGGATCAGCCCCAGCATTTT.

This rearrangement joins TRBV5-1 to TRBJ1-1; 9 nucleotides agree with TRBD1. Looked up from germline, CDR1 is SGHRS and CDR2 is YFSETQ. V dropped 3 bases and J dropped 4; count of bases not matched to a gene: 10. The CDR3 loop spans 16 amino acids. In DNA, the CDR3 is TGCGCCAGCAGCTACGGACAGGGGCTCATGAGCACTGAAGCTTTCTTT. As protein: CASSYGQGLMSTEAFF.

This clone was observed a few times. The chain combines TRBV19 with TRBJ2-4; TRBD2 matches 8 bases. The CDR3 has 15 residues. Per germline, CDR1 LNHDA and CDR2 SQIVND (reference sequence). Trimming took 3 bases from V and 7 from J; bases not matched to a gene: 8. The CDR3 here is CASSMGAGVMNIQYF. The CDR3 coding sequence is TGTGCCAGTAGTATGGGAGCGGGAGTGATGAACATTCAGTACTTC.

V and J are TRBV11-3 and TRBJ1-1; D perhaps matches TRBD1 (5 bases). This CDR3 is 15 amino acids long. V shed 0 bases and J shed 8 bases, with 16 bases lying between them. In germline, CDR1 is SGHNT, CDR2 YENEEA. CDR3 residues: CASSLEGRWVLEAFF. The DNA of the CDR3 is TGTGCCAGCAGCTTAGAGGGGCGTTGGGTTCTCGAAGCTTTCTTT.